This T cell receptor (beta chain) appears in the sequencing data of a study of blood T cell repertoires in COVID-19. Overall study context: Nucleic acid was either cDNA or gDNA, and it came from T cells, B-cell-depleted T cells, or PBMCs.

In the source study's methods: Researchers report that nucleated cell counts were estimated from reference gene primer amplification. TCRdb keeps only in-frame clones here, not all; method: immunoSEQ multiplex PCR. V and J calls and clone size are given by that table; D and trimming were obtained from the DNA. The sample yields fewer than 150,000 clones, approximately 80% seen once. The CDR3 has 11 residues. The V gene lost 7 bases and the J gene lost 7 bases, with 11 bases spanning the gap. Germline values: CDR1 MNHEY, CDR2 SVGAGI. This clone came up once. Sequencing was performed on peripheral blood. This chain connects TRBV6-5 to TRBJ2-7, with D perhaps TRBD2 (5 bases). The source of this sequence is a human donor in a cohort sampled during active COVID-19. DNA for the CDR3: TGTGCCAGCACCGAACCGGGAGAGCAGTACTTC. It is translated as CASTEPGEQYF.